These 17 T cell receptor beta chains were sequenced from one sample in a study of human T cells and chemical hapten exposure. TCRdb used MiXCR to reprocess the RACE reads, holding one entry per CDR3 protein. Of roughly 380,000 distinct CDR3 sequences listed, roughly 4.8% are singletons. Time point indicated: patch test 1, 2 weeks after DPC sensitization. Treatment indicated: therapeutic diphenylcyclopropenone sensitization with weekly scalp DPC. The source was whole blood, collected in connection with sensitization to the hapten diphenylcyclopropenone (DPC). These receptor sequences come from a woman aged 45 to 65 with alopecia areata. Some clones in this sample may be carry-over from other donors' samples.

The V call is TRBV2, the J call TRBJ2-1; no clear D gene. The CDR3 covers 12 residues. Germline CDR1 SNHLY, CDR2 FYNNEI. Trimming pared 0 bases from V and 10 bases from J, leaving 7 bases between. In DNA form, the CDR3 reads TGTGCCAGCAGTGAAGCGGAAGGGGAGCAGTTCTTC. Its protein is CASSEAEGEQFF.

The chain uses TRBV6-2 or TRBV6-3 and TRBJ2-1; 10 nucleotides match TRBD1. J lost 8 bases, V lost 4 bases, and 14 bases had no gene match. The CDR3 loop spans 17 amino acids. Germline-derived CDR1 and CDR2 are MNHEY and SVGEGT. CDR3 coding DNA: TGTGCCAGCAGTTCCCCCTCCGGGACAGGGGAGGAAGATGAGCAGTTCTTC. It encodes CASSSPSGTGEEDEQFF.

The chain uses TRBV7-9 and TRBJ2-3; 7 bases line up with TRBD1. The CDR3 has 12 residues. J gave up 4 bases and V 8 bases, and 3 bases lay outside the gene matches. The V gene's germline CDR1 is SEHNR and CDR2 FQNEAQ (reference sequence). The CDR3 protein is CASEGAPDTQYF. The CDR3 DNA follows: TGTGCCAGCGAGGGGGCCCCAGATACGCAGTATTTT.

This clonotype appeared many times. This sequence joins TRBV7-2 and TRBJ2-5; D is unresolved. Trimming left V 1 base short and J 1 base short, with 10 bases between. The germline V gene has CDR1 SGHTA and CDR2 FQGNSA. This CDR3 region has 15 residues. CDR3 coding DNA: TGTGCCAGCAGCTTAGGAGGCCAACCCCAAGAGACCCAGTACTTC. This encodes CASSLGGQPQETQYF.

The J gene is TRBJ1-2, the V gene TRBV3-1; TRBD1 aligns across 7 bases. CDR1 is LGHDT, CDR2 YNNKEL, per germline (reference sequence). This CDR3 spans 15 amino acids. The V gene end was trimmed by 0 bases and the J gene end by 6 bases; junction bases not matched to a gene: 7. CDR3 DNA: TGTGCCAGCAGCCAAGATCATGGCAGGGGGAATGGCTACACCTTC. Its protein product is CASSQDHGRGNGYTF.

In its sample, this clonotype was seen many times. This chain's CDR3 is CASSRGQAGWDYTF. CDR3 nucleotide sequence: TGCGCCAGCAGCCGCGGACAGGCGGGGTGGGACTACACCTTC. The genes are TRBV5-1 and TRBJ1-2, with 7 bases that match TRBD1. CDR3 size: 14 residues. J lost 10 bases, V lost 4 bases, and 13 bases had no gene match. The germline V gene encodes CDR1 SGHRS and CDR2 YFSETQ.

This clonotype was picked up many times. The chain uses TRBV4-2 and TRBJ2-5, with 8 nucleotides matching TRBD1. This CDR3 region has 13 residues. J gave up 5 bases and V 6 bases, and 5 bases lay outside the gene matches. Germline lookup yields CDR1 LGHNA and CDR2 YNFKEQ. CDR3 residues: CASRSGGHETQYF. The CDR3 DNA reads TGTGCCAGCAGATCAGGGGGCCATGAGACCCAGTACTTC.

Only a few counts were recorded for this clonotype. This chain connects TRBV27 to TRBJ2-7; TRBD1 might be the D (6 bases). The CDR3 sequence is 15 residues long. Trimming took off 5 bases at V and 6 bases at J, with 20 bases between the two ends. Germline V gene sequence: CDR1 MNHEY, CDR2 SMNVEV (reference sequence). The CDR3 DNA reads TGTGCCAGCAGTCCCGGGACAACGGCTTTGGGCGAGCAGTACTTC. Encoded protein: CASSPGTTALGEQYF.

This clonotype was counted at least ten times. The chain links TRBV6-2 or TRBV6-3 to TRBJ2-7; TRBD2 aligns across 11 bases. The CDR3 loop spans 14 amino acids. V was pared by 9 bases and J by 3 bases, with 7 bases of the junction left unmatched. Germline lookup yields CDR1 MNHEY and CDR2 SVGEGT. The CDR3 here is CASWGLAEDYEQYF. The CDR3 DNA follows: TGTGCCAGTTGGGGACTAGCGGAAGACTACGAGCAGTACTTC.

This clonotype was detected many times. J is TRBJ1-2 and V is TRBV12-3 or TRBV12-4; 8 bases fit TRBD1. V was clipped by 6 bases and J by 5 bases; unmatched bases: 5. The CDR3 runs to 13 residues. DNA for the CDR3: TGTGCCAGCAGCGGACAGGGTTTTTATGGCTACACCTTC. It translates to CASSGQGFYGYTF.

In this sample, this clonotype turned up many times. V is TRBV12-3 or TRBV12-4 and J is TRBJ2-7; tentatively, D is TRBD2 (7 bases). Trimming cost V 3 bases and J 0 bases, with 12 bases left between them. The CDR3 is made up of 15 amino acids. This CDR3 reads CASSFRGGTSYEQYF. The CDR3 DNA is TGTGCCAGCAGTTTTAGGGGGGGGACCTCCTACGAGCAGTACTTC.

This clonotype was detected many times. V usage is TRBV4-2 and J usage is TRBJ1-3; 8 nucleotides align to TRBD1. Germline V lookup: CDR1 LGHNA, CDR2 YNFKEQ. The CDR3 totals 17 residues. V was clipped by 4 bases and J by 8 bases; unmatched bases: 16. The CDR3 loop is CASSLSSGQGKRDTIYF. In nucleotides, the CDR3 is TGTGCCAGCAGCCTCTCCTCTGGACAGGGAAAGAGAGACACCATATATTTT.

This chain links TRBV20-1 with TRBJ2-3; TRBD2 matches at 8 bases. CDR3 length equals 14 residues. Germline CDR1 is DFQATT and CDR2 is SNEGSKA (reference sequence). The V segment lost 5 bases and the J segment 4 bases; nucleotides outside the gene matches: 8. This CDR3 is CSARLAGRSDTQYF. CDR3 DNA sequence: TGCAGTGCTCGATTAGCGGGACGGTCAGATACGCAGTATTTT.

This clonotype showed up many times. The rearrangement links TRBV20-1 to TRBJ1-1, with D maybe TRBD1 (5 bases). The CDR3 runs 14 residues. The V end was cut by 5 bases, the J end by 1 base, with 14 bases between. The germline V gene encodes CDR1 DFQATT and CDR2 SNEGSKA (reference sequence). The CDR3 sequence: CSARTLQGNTEAFF. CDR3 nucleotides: TGCAGTGCTCGAACACTTCAGGGGAACACTGAAGCTTTCTTT.

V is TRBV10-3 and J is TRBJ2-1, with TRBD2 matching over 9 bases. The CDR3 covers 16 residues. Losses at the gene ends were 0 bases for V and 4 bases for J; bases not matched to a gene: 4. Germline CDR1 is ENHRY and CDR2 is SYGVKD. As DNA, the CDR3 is TGTGCCATCAGTGAGTCGGAGACTAGCGGATACAATGAGCAGTTCTTC. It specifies CAISESETSGYNEQFF.

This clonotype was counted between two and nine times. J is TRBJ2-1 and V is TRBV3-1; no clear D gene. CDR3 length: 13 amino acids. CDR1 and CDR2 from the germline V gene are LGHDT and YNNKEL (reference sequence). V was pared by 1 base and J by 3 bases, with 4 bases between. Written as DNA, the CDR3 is TGTGCCAGCAGCCAAGGAGTCTACAATGAGCAGTTCTTC. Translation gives CASSQGVYNEQFF.

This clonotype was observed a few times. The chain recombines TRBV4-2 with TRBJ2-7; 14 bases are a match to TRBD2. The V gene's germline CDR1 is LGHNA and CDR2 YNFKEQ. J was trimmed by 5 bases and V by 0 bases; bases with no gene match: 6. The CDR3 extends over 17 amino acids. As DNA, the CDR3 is TGTGCCAGCAGCCAAGAATATAAGACTAGCGGGAGGGACGAGCAGTACTTC. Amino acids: CASSQEYKTSGRDEQYF.